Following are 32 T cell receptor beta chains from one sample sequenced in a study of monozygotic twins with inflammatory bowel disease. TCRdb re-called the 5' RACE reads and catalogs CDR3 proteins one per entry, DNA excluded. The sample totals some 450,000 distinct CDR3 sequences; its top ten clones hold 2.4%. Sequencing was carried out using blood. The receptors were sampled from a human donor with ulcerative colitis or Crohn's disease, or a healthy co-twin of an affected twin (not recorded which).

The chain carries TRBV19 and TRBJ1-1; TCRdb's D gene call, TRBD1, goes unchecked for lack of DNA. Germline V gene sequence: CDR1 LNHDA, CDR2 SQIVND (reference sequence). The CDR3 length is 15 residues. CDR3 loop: CASSIGSRTNTEAFF.

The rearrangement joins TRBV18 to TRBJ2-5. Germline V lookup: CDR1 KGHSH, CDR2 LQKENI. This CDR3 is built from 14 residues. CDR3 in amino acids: CASSRQGLTETQYF.

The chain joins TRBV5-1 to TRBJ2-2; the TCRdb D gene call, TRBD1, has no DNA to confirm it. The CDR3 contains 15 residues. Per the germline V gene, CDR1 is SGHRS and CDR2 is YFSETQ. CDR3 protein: CASSSLARGSGELFF.

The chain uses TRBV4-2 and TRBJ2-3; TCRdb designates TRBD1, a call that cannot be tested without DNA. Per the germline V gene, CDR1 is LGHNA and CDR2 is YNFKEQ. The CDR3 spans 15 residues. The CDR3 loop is CASSQGSGGTDTQYF.

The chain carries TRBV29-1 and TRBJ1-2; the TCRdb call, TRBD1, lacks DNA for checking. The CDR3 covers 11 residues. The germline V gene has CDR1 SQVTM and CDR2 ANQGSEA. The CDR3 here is CSELGVGGYTF.

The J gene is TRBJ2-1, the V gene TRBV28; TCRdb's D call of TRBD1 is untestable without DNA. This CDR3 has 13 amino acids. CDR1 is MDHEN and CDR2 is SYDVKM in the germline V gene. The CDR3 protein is CASSSPSSNEQFF.

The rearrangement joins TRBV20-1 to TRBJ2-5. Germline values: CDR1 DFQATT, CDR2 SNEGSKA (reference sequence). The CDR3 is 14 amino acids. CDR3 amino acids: CSARGSHTQETQYF.

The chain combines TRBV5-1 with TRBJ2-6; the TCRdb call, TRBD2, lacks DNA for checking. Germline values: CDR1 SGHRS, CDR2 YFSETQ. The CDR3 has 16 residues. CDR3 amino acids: CASSQLLGPGANVLTF.

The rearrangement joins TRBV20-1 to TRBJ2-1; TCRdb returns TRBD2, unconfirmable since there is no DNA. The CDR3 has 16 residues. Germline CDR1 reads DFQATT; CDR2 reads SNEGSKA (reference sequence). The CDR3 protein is CSAPTPTSGRDNEQFF.

The CDR3 region is CSANWAMNTEAFF. The V call is TRBV20-1, the J call TRBJ1-1. This CDR3 comprises 13 residues. CDR1 and CDR2 (germline): DFQATT, SNEGSKA (reference sequence).

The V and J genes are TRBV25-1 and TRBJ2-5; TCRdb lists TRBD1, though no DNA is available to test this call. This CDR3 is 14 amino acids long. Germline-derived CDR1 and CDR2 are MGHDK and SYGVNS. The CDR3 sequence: CATSLAGAQETQYF.

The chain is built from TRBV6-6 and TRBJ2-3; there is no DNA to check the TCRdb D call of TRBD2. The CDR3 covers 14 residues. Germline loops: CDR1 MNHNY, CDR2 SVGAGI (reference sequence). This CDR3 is CASRLGGSTDAQYF.

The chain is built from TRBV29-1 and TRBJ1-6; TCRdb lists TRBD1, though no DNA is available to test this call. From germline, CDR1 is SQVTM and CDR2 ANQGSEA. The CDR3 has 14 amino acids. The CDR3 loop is CSVRRGDSNSPLHF. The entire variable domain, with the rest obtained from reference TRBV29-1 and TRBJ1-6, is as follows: SAVISQKPSRDICQRGTSLTIQCQVDSQVTMMFWYRQQPGQSLTLIATANQGSEATYESGFVIDKFPISRPNLTFSTLTVSNMSPEDSSIYLCSVRRGDSNSPLHFGNGTRLTVT.

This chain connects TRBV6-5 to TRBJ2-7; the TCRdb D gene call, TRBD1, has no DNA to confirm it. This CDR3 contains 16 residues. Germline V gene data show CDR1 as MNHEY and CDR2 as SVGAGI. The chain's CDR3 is CASSFNRGQVLGEQYF.

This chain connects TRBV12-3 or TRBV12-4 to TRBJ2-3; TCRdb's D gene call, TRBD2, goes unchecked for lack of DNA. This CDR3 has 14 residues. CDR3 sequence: CASSLSGRVDTQYF.

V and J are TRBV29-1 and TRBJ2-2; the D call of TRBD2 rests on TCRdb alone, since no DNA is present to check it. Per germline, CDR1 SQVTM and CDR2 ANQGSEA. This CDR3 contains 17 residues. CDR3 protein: CSVQTSGSPPPTGELFF.

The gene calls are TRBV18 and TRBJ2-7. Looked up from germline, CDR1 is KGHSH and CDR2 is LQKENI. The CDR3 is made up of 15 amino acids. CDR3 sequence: CASSPNGRLNDEQYF.

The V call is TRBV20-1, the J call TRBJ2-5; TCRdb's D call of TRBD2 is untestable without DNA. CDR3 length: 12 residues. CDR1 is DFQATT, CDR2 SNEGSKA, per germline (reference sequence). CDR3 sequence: CSAERTAETQYF.

CDR3 in amino acids: CAWSHYRANSNQPQHF. This chain joins TRBV30 and TRBJ1-5; without DNA, the TCRdb call of TRBD1 cannot be checked. The CDR3 is 16 residues long. Germline V gene lookup returns CDR1 GTSNPN and CDR2 SVGIG (reference sequence).

CDR3 sequence reads: CASSLRGGDYAGELFF. The rearrangement uses TRBV5-1 and TRBJ2-2; TCRdb calls TRBD1, which cannot be checked without DNA. The CDR3 totals 16 residues. CDR1 is SGHRS, CDR2 YFSETQ, per germline.

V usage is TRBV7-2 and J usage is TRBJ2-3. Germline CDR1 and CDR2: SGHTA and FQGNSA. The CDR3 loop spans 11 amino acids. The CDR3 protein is CASSRRDTQYF.

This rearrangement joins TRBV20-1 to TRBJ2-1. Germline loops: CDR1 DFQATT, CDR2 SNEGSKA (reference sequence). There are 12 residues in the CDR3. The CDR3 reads CSARANYNVQFF.

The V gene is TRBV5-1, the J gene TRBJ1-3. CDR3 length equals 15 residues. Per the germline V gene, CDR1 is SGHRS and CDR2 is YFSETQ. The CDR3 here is CASSLSGTAGNTIYF. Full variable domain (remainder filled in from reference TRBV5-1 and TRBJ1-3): KAGVTQTPRYLIKTRGQQVTLSCSPISGHRSVSWYQQTPGQGLQFLFEYFSETQRNKGNFPGRFSGRQFSNSRSEMNVSTLELGDSALYLCASSLSGTAGNTIYFGEGSWLTVV.

The CDR3 loop is CASSQSRQGKQFF. V is TRBV3-1 and J is TRBJ2-1; TCRdb designates TRBD1, a call that cannot be tested without DNA. Germline V CDR1 and CDR2: LGHDT, YNNKEL (reference sequence). The CDR3 sequence is 13 residues long.

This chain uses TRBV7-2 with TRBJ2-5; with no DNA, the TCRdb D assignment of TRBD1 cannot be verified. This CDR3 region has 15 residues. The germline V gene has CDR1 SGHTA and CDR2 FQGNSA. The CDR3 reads CASSFDRGLQETQYF. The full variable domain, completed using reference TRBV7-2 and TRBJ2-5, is GAGVSQSPSNKVTEKGKDVELRCDPISGHTALYWYRQSLGQGLEFLIYFQGNSAPDKSGLPSDRFSAERTGGSVSTLTIQRTQQEDSAVYLCASSFDRGLQETQYFGPGTRLLVL.

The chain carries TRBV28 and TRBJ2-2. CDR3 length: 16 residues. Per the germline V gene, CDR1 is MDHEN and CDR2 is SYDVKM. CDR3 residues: CASSLQLLSDGGELFF.

The CDR3 loop is CASSLVELAGGVRNEQFF. V and J are TRBV28 and TRBJ2-1; no DNA is available, so the TRBD2 call from TCRdb remains unchecked. The CDR3 is made up of 18 amino acids. The germline CDR1 and CDR2 sequences are MDHEN and SYDVKM.

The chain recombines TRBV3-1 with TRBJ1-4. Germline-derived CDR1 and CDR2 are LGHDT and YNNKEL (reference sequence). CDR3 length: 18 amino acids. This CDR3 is CASSHLRPYGATNEKLFF.

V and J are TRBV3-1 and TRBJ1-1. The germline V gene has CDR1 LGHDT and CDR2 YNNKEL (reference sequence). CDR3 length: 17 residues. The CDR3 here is CASSPRSLGSMNTEAFF.

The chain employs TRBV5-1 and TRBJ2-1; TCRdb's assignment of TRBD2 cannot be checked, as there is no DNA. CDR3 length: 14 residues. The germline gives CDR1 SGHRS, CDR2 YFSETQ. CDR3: CASSRTSGGDEQFF.

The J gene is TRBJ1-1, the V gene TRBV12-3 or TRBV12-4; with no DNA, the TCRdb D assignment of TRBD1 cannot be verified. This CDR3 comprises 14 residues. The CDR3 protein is CASTWTGGDTEAFF.

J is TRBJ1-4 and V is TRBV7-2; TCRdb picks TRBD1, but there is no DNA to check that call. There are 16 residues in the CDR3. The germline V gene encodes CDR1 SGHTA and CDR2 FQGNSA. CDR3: CASSSRGPGTNEKLFF.